The 28 T cell receptor beta chains reported below all come from one sample, sequenced in a study of early T cells in non-severe SARS-CoV-2 infection. One entry per CDR3 protein, called by TCRdb with MiXCR from the 5' RACE reads. The table has some 25,000 distinct CDR3 sequences, around 5.4% seen once; the top ten hold around 1%. Source material: whole blood. These receptor sequences come from an adult who was a healthcare worker with PCR-confirmed SARS-CoV-2 infection or an uninfected control (not recorded which).

Sample share makes this clonotype medium-sized. The genes are TRBV18 and TRBJ1-1; unclear D gene. Germline CDR1 reads KGHSH; CDR2 reads LQKENI. CDR3 length equals 14 residues. Trimming cost V 0 bases and J 6 bases, with 11 bases left between them. The CDR3 is CASSPPIGRSEAFF. CDR3 nucleotides: TGTGCCAGCTCACCACCGATCGGGCGATCTGAAGCTTTCTTT.

This clonotype was seen repeatedly, ten times or more. This rearrangement joins TRBV12-3 or TRBV12-4 to TRBJ1-3; D gene uncertain. Trimming took 6 bases from V and 0 from J, leaving 12 bases between them. The CDR3 consists of 15 residues. The CDR3 sequence: CASSPLEDSGNTIYF. CDR3 nucleotides: TGTGCCAGCAGCCCCCTCGAGGACTCTGGAAACACCATATATTTT.

This clonotype is judged medium-sized. This chain connects TRBV6-5 to TRBJ2-7; the D call may be TRBD1 or TRBD2 (5 bases each). V lost 0 bases to trimming and J lost 6 bases, with 15 bases between them. Germline values: CDR1 MNHEY, CDR2 SVGAGI. The length of the CDR3 is 15 residues. CDR3 in DNA: TGTGCCAGCAGTTACTCGAGCCAGGGACCGGGCGAGCAGTACTTC. Residues: CASSYSSQGPGEQYF.

By share of the sample, this clonotype is medium-sized. The chain combines TRBV6-2 or TRBV6-3 with TRBJ2-7, with a weak D call TRBD2 (6 bases). V was pared by 5 bases and J by 2 bases, with 19 bases between. Germline-derived CDR1 and CDR2 are MNHEY and SVGEGT. The CDR3 contains 16 residues. This CDR3 is CASSRPIAARTYEQYF. CDR3 bases: TGTGCCAGCAGTCGCCCCATAGCGGCCCGTACCTACGAGCAGTACTTC.

The J gene is TRBJ2-1, the V gene TRBV20-1; unclear D gene. Germline V gene sequence: CDR1 DFQATT, CDR2 SNEGSKA (reference sequence). V was pared by 3 bases and J by 1 base, with 16 bases between. The CDR3 has 16 amino acids. CDR3 DNA: TGCAGTGCTAGCCCCTTCCGAGTAAGTTCCTACAATGAGCAGTTCTTC. Translation: CSASPFRVSSYNEQFF.

The chain combines TRBV19 with TRBJ2-1, with D uncertain. Germline values: CDR1 LNHDA, CDR2 SQIVND (reference sequence). The CDR3 runs 13 residues. V lost 8 bases to trimming and J lost 6 bases, with 14 bases between them. CDR3 residues: CASRRSPGNEQFF. Here the CDR3 DNA reads TGTGCCAGTCGCCGTTCTCCTGGCAATGAGCAGTTCTTC.

This chain joins TRBV13 and TRBJ1-2; D not resolved. The germline V gene has CDR1 PRHDT and CDR2 FYEKMQ (reference sequence). V was shortened by 1 base and J by 4 bases, with 13 bases between the two germline ends. The CDR3 runs to 15 residues. CDR3 bases: TGTGCCAGCAGCTTAGAAGGCAGGCGGATCTATGGCTACACCTTC. Encoded protein: CASSLEGRRIYGYTF.

This clonotype has a handful of counts. This chain uses TRBV11-2 with TRBJ2-3, with 7 nucleotides matching TRBD2. Germline CDR1 SGHAT, CDR2 FQNNGV. There are 14 residues in the CDR3. Unmatched junction bases numbered 2, after V lost 3 bases and J lost 2 bases. CDR3 in amino acids: CASSFGDYTDTQYF. The CDR3 DNA reads TGTGCCAGCAGCTTCGGGGACTACACAGATACGCAGTATTTT.

This clonotype occurred many times. V gene TRBV5-1 combines with J gene TRBJ2-3; no clear D. Trimming took 2 bases from V and 2 from J, leaving 9 bases between them. The CDR3 runs to 14 residues. From germline, CDR1 is SGHRS and CDR2 YFSETQ. CDR3 sequence reads: CASSLSGFTDTQYF. Here the CDR3 DNA reads TGCGCCAGCAGCTTATCCGGGTTCACAGATACGCAGTATTTT.

This clonotype was counted a few times. The V call is TRBV29-1, the J call TRBJ2-7, with D unclear. The ends were cut back, 0 bases at V and 4 bases at J, with 7 bases in the middle. CDR1 is SQVTM and CDR2 is ANQGSEA in the germline V gene. CDR3 size: 12 residues. CDR3 in DNA: TGCAGCGTTGAAGATCTTCGATACGAGCAGTACTTC. It specifies CSVEDLRYEQYF.

This clonotype was seen repeatedly, ten times or more. The CDR3 spells CAIGGGFPYNEQFF. The CDR3 bases are TGTGCCATCGGAGGGGGTTTCCCCTACAATGAGCAGTTCTTC. The gene calls are TRBV10-3 and TRBJ2-1; tentatively, D is TRBD1 or TRBD2 (6 bases each). The CDR3 runs to 14 residues. The germline V and J ends were trimmed by 8 bases and 2 bases, with 13 bases remaining between them. CDR1 is ENHRY and CDR2 is SYGVKD in the germline V gene.

Many counts were recorded for this clonotype. The chain is built from TRBV30 and TRBJ1-2; D possibly corresponds to TRBD1 (6 bases). The germline V and J ends were trimmed by 8 bases and 8 bases, with 18 bases remaining between them. The germline CDR1 and CDR2 sequences are GTSNPN and SVGIG (reference sequence). This CDR3 is built from 12 residues. In DNA, the CDR3 is TGTGCCAATCGGTGGGGGGCAGGCGGCTACACCTTC. It encodes CANRWGAGGYTF.

This clonotype was detected many times. The chain links TRBV4-3 to TRBJ1-3, with TRBD1 matching 9 bases. CDR1 is LGHNA and CDR2 is YSLEER in the germline V gene. After removal of 5 bases from V and 2 bases from J, the junction contained 4 bases not matched to a gene. There are 15 residues in the CDR3. CDR3 amino acids: CASSEGQGTGNTIYF. The CDR3 nucleotides are TGCGCCAGCAGCGAAGGACAGGGGACTGGAAACACCATATATTTT.

The V gene is TRBV20-1, the J gene TRBJ2-5; tentative D call: TRBD1 (6 bases). The CDR3 is 13 residues long. Trimming removed 2 bases at V and 5 bases at J, with 12 bases between. Per the germline V gene, CDR1 is DFQATT and CDR2 is SNEGSKA (reference sequence). DNA of the CDR3: TGCAGTGCTAGACTGGGGGCCGCGGAGACCCAGTACTTC. Its translation: CSARLGAAETQYF.

This sequence joins TRBV2 and TRBJ1-6, with D possibly TRBD1 on 5 matching bases. Germline V gene sequence: CDR1 SNHLY, CDR2 FYNNEI. Trimming left V 6 bases short and J 7 bases short, with 19 bases between. CDR3 length: 16 residues. CDR3 residues: CASSQGPDRFNSPLHF. CDR3 DNA sequence: TGTGCCAGCAGCCAGGGTCCGGACCGTTTCAATTCACCCCTCCACTTT.

This clonotype was seen ten or more times. This rearrangement joins TRBV11-2 to TRBJ2-4, with D possibly matching TRBD1 (6 bases). V was trimmed by 7 bases and J by 1 base, leaving 8 bases between them. Germline loops: CDR1 SGHAT, CDR2 FQNNGV. The CDR3 is 13 amino acids. This chain's CDR3 is CASNRDAKNIQYF. The DNA of the CDR3 is TGTGCCAGCAACAGGGACGCCAAAAACATTCAGTACTTC.

This sequence joins TRBV7-9 and TRBJ2-2; D ambiguous. V lost 2 bases and J 8 bases, leaving 12 bases between the germline ends. Per germline, CDR1 SEHNR and CDR2 FQNEAQ (reference sequence). The CDR3 loop spans 14 amino acids. In DNA form, the CDR3 reads TGTGCCAGCAGCTTACCGACTGCTTCTGGGGAGCTGTTTTTT. Translating it yields CASSLPTASGELFF.

This clonotype appeared a few times. The chain is built from TRBV5-1 and TRBJ2-1; 9 bases are shared with TRBD2. Per germline, CDR1 SGHRS and CDR2 YFSETQ. The CDR3 length is 15 residues. The V segment lost 0 bases and the J segment 4 bases; nucleotides outside the gene matches: 2. The CDR3 bases are TGCGCCAGCAGCTTGGCTAGCGGGATTTACAATGAGCAGTTCTTC. Its translation is CASSLASGIYNEQFF.

The V and J genes are TRBV10-1 and TRBJ1-1, with TRBD1 identical over 7 bases. With 5 bases clipped from V and 0 bases from J, the junction kept 9 bases outside the gene matches. CDR1 and CDR2 from the germline V gene are WNHNN and SYGVQD (reference sequence). CDR3 length equals 16 residues. The CDR3 sequence is CASSPGQSYMNTEAFF. Written as DNA, the CDR3 is TGCGCCAGCAGTCCGGGACAGTCATACATGAACACTGAAGCTTTCTTT.

This clonotype was seen a handful of times. V usage is TRBV3-1 and J usage is TRBJ2-3; TRBD2 is a possible D gene (5 bases). The V and J ends lost 2 bases and 5 bases respectively, with 11 bases between them. Germline CDR1 and CDR2: LGHDT and YNNKEL (reference sequence). This CDR3 spans 14 amino acids. In DNA form, the CDR3 reads TGTGCCAGCAGCCAAACCCACCGGGGAGATACGCAGTATTTT. Translated, it gives CASSQTHRGDTQYF.

The table lists this clonotype with a few counts. The chain uses TRBV6-2 or TRBV6-3 and TRBJ1-2; tentatively, D is TRBD1 (5 bases). Germline V gene sequence: CDR1 MNHEY, CDR2 SVGEGT. CDR3 size: 15 residues. Trimming took off 6 bases at V and 5 bases at J, with 19 bases between the two ends. The DNA for the CDR3 is TGTGCCAGCAGCTTGACAGAAGGGAGTTTTTATGGCTACACCTTC. Encoded protein: CASSLTEGSFYGYTF.

Only a few counts were recorded for this clonotype. The chain employs TRBV28 and TRBJ2-1; tentatively, D is TRBD1 (5 bases). The CDR3 sequence is 12 residues long. Between the trimmed V and J ends, which lost 6 bases and 9 bases, there was a span of 12 bases. CDR1 and CDR2 (germline): MDHEN, SYDVKM. The CDR3 is CASSSGFLEQFF. CDR3 nucleotide sequence: TGTGCCAGCAGCTCAGGGTTCCTTGAGCAGTTCTTC. Looking up the rest from reference TRBV28 and TRBJ2-1 gives the full variable domain: DVKVTQSSRYLVKRTGEKVFLECVQDMDHENMFWYRQDPGLGLRLIYFSYDVKMKEKGDIPEGYSVSREKKERFSLILESASTNQTSMYLCASSSGFLEQFFGPGTRLTVL.

The genes are TRBV7-8 and TRBJ1-1; no firm D call. The CDR3 loop spans 16 amino acids. Trimming stripped 1 base from V and 1 base from J, with 13 bases between. The V gene's germline CDR1 is SGHVS and CDR2 FQNEAQ. CDR3 region: CASSLGAVVPNTEAFF. The CDR3 DNA is TGTGCCAGCAGCTTAGGAGCAGTTGTGCCGAACACTGAAGCTTTCTTT.

Turning to this clonotype: This may be a read error: a much more frequent sequence differs by one nucleotide. The J gene is TRBJ2-1, the V gene TRBV4-3; 9 bases match TRBD2. The CDR3 runs 18 residues. Germline CDR1 LGHNA, CDR2 YSLEER. The CDR3 sequence is CASSQDGAGLAFYYEQFF. For the CDR3, the DNA is TGCGCCAGCAGCCAAGACGGGGCGGGACTAGCCTTCTACTATGAGCAGTTCTTC.

V gene TRBV12-3 or TRBV12-4 combines with J gene TRBJ2-3; D is uncertain. This CDR3 is 13 amino acids long. V was cut by 11 bases and J by 0 bases, with 12 bases left in between. The CDR3 nucleotides read TGTGCCTCTCAGGCTTTTAGCACAGATACGCAGTATTTT. Protein product: CASQAFSTDTQYF.

The V and J genes are TRBV27 and TRBJ2-5; 7 nucleotides match TRBD1. Per the germline V gene, CDR1 is MNHEY and CDR2 is SMNVEV (reference sequence). The CDR3 runs 14 residues. The ends lost 5 bases at V and 5 bases at J; junction bases unmatched: 8. CDR3 nucleotide sequence: TGTGCCAGCAGTCCTCGGGACAGCACGGAGACCCAGTACTTC. Protein: CASSPRDSTETQYF.

J is TRBJ2-3 and V is TRBV11-2; D is unclear. Germline CDR1 is SGHAT and CDR2 is FQNNGV. The CDR3 loop spans 13 amino acids. The germline V and J ends were trimmed by 2 bases and 4 bases, with 7 bases remaining between them. The CDR3 DNA reads as TGTGCCAGCAGCTTAACGAACGCAGATACGCAGTATTTT. It encodes CASSLTNADTQYF.

This clonotype was observed at least ten times. The chain carries TRBV3-1 and TRBJ2-5; D ambiguous. Germline CDR1 is LGHDT and CDR2 is YNNKEL (reference sequence). V shed 4 bases and J shed 0 bases, with 3 bases lying between them. This CDR3 contains 12 residues. The CDR3 DNA sequence: TGTGCCAGCAGCCTGAACCAAGAGACCCAGTACTTC. Protein: CASSLNQETQYF.